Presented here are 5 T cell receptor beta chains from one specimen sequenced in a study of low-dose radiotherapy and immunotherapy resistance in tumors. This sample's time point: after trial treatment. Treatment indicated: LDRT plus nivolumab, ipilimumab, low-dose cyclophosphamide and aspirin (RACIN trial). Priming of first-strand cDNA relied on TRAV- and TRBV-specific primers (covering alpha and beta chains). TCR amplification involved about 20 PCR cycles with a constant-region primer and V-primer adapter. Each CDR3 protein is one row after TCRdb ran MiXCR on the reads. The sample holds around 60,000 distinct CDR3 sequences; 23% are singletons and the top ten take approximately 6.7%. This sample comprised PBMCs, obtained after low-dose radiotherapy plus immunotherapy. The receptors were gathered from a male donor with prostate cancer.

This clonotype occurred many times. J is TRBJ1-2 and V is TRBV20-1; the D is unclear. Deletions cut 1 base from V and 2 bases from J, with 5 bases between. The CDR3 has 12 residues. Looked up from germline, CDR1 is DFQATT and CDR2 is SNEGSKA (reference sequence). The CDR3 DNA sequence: TGCAGTGCTAGAGTCAGGAACTATGGCTACACCTTC. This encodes CSARVRNYGYTF.

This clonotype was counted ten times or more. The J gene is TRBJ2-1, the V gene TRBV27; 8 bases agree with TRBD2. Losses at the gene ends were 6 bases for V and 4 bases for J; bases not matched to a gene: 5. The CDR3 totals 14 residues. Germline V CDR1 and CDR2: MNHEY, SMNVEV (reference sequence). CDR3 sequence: CASSGGVRYNEQFF. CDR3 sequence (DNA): TGTGCCAGCAGCGGGGGGGTTAGATACAATGAGCAGTTCTTC.

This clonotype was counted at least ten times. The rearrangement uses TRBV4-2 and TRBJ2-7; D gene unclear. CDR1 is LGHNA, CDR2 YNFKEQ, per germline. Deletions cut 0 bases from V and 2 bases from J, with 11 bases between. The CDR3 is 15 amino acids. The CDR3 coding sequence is TGTGCCAGCAGCCAAGATCCACCCGGACCCTACGAGCAGTACTTC. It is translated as CASSQDPPGPYEQYF.

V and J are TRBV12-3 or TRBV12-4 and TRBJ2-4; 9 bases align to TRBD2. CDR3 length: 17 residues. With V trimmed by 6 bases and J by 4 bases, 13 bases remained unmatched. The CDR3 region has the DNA TGTGCCAGCAGCTTGACTAGCGGAGGCCCCCTTAAAAACATTCAGTACTTC. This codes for CASSLTSGGPLKNIQYF.

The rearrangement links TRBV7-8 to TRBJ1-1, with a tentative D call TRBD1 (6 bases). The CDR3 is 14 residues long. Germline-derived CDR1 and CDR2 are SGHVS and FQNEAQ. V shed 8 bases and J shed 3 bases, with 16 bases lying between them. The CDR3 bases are TGTGCCAGCTTCGTCGGGGGACACGACACTGAAGCTTTCTTT. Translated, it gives CASFVGGHDTEAFF.